Below, 23 T cell receptor beta chains from the same sample are listed, as sequenced in a study of T cell repertoires in cytomegalovirus infection. MiXCR, applied by TCRdb to the reads, yields one record per CDR3 protein. In the table there are around 630,000 distinct CDR3 sequences, roughly 26% of which are singletons. Sequenced material: CD8+ T cells from PBMCs. The receptors come from a human donor in good health (CMV status not recorded). Some clones in this sample may be carry-over from other donors' samples.

This clonotype turned up a few times. The chain links TRBV6-2 or TRBV6-3 to TRBJ1-2, with D maybe TRBD1 (6 bases). This CDR3 spans 15 amino acids. Germline V gives CDR1 MNHEY, CDR2 SVGEGT. V lost 3 bases to trimming and J lost 7 bases, with 18 bases between them. The CDR3 region is CASSYEGTFTGGYTF. The CDR3 DNA reads TGTGCCAGCAGTTATGAAGGGACATTTACAGGTGGCTACACCTTC.

Concerning this clonotype itself: Just one base apart from a much larger clone, this may be a read error. This sequence joins TRBV7-6 and TRBJ2-1; no clear D. CDR3 length equals 12 residues. The germline gives CDR1 SGHVS, CDR2 FNYEAQ. V was trimmed by 10 bases and J by 0 bases, leaving 7 bases between them. The CDR3 sequence: CAMTSSYNEQFF. CDR3 DNA sequence: TGTGCCATGACGAGCTCCTACAATGAGCAGTTCTTC.

The CDR3 here is CASSYSTPTDTQYF. Written as DNA, the CDR3 is TGTGCCAGCAGTTACTCAACGCCCACAGATACGCAGTATTTT. This rearrangement joins TRBV6-2 or TRBV6-3 to TRBJ2-3; D unclear. From germline, CDR1 is MNHEY and CDR2 SVGEGT. There are 14 residues in the CDR3. The V end lost 0 bases, the J end lost 2 bases, and 6 bases lay between the germline ends.

The CDR3 DNA is TGTGCCAGCAGTGAGGCCGGGTCGGGTAATTCACCCCTCCACTTT. It codes for CASSEAGSGNSPLHF. The V and J genes are TRBV6-1 and TRBJ1-6; no clear D gene. Per germline, CDR1 MNHNS and CDR2 SASEGT. Trimming removed 3 bases from V and 6 bases from J, with 12 bases in between. The CDR3 length is 15 residues.

V is TRBV29-1 and J is TRBJ2-3; a possible D gene is TRBD1 (6 bases). Germline V gives CDR1 SQVTM, CDR2 ANQGSEA. CDR3 length: 13 amino acids. V lost 7 bases, J lost 5 bases, and 16 bases lay in between. CDR3 DNA: TGCAGCGGGTACAGGGATTCGGGAGATACGCAGTATTTT. It is translated as CSGYRDSGDTQYF.

This clonotype was seen at least ten times. This chain uses TRBV12-3 or TRBV12-4 with TRBJ2-3; 8 bases align to TRBD1. The CDR3 is 15 amino acids. V dropped 6 bases and J dropped 0; count of bases not matched to a gene: 5. The CDR3 sequence is CASSATGASTDTQYF. CDR3 in DNA: TGTGCCAGCAGCGCGACAGGGGCTAGCACAGATACGCAGTATTTT.

CDR3 nucleotides: TGCAGCGTTGGTGTGGACAATGAGCAGTTCTTC. Its translation: CSVGVDNEQFF. This chain links TRBV29-1 with TRBJ2-1; D unresolved. V was shortened by 4 bases and J by 5 bases, with 6 bases between the two germline ends. CDR1 is SQVTM, CDR2 ANQGSEA, per germline. This CDR3 is built from 11 residues.

The chain couples TRBV20-1 to TRBJ1-1; possibly TRBD1 for D (6 bases). This CDR3 has 18 residues. V was trimmed by 8 bases and J by 0 bases, leaving 28 bases between them. Germline values: CDR1 DFQATT, CDR2 SNEGSKA (reference sequence). CDR3: CSTPNPIQGVGMNTEAFF. As DNA, the CDR3 is TGCAGTACCCCTAACCCCATACAGGGAGTCGGCATGAACACTGAAGCTTTCTTT.

At least ten counts were recorded for this clonotype. The rearrangement joins TRBV7-9 to TRBJ1-1; D remains unclear. Looked up from germline, CDR1 is SEHNR and CDR2 is FQNEAQ (reference sequence). The CDR3 is 13 residues long. Trimming pared 1 base from V and 4 bases from J, leaving 7 bases between. CDR3 loop: CASSLEATTEAFF. In DNA form, the CDR3 reads TGTGCCAGCAGCTTAGAGGCTACCACTGAAGCTTTCTTT.

This clonotype was seen once. The rearrangement joins TRBV5-1 to TRBJ2-7, with no clear D. Trimming stripped 0 bases from V and 5 bases from J, with 9 bases between. CDR3 length: 13 residues. The germline CDR1 and CDR2 sequences are SGHRS and YFSETQ. CDR3 DNA: TGCGCCAGCAGCTTGGAAGGGATCCACGAGCAGTACGTC. As protein: CASSLEGIHEQYV.

This clonotype was seen a few times. This chain joins TRBV7-9 and TRBJ2-1; the D gene is possibly TRBD2 (6 bases). The germline V and J ends were trimmed by 5 bases and 7 bases, with 9 bases remaining between them. The length of the CDR3 is 12 residues. Germline-derived CDR1 and CDR2 are SEHNR and FQNEAQ (reference sequence). CDR3 nucleotide sequence: TGTGCCAGCAGCGGAGGGGAGAATGAGCAGTTCTTC. As protein: CASSGGENEQFF.

The chain is built from TRBV6-2 or TRBV6-3 and TRBJ2-2; D may be TRBD1 (6 bases). The V gene lost 4 bases and the J gene lost 2 bases, with 14 bases spanning the gap. This CDR3 is 16 amino acids long. Germline values: CDR1 MNHEY, CDR2 SVGEGT. CDR3 coding DNA: TGTGCCAGCAGTTTGACAGGAGTTTTTAACACCGGGGAGCTGTTTTTT. Translation gives CASSLTGVFNTGELFF.

The chain has TRBV6-4 and TRBJ2-6; 7 bases agree with TRBD1. CDR3 length equals 16 residues. The V gene end was trimmed by 0 bases and the J gene end by 2 bases; junction bases not matched to a gene: 1. Germline CDR1 reads MRHNA; CDR2 reads SNTAGT. The CDR3 nucleotides read TGTGCCAGCAGTGACTCAGGGGGCGCTGGGGCCAACGTCCTGACTTTC. Protein: CASSDSGGAGANVLTF.

The rearrangement joins TRBV11-1 to TRBJ2-7; D perhaps matches TRBD2 (7 bases). The CDR3 totals 11 residues. Deletions cut 5 bases from V and 6 bases from J, with 8 bases between. Germline V gene sequence: CDR1 SGHAT, CDR2 FQDESV (reference sequence). Here the CDR3 reads CASSGGAEQYV. The CDR3 DNA is TGTGCCAGCAGCGGGGGGGCCGAGCAGTACGTC.

This clonotype was detected only a few times. V gene TRBV7-9 combines with J gene TRBJ2-7; no reliable D call. The CDR3 loop spans 17 amino acids. V was shortened by 5 bases and J by 0 bases, with 20 bases between the two germline ends. CDR1 is SEHNR and CDR2 is FQNEAQ in the germline V gene (reference sequence). CDR3 in DNA: TGTGCCAGCAGCCCGACAACCATCAGTCCAAACTCCTACGAGCAGTACTTC. It encodes CASSPTTISPNSYEQYF.

Turning to this clonotype: The junction and the germline gene differ at one end; a read error may be behind it. The chain is built from TRBV7-4 and TRBJ2-2; 7 bases agree with TRBD1. Germline V gene lookup returns CDR1 SGHVT and CDR2 SQSDAQ. The CDR3 has 15 residues. CDR3 DNA sequence: TGTGTCAGCAGCCCACGGACAGGGAACACCGGGGAGCTGTTTTTT. Protein product: CVSSPRTGNTGELFF.

The V gene is TRBV7-9, the J gene TRBJ2-5; D assignment may be TRBD1 or TRBD2 (5 bases each). The V end lost 5 bases, the J end lost 5 bases, and 12 bases lay between the germline ends. This CDR3 spans 13 amino acids. The germline CDR1 and CDR2 sequences are SEHNR and FQNEAQ (reference sequence). This CDR3 is CASSRLWGETQYF. The CDR3 nucleotides read TGTGCCAGCAGCCGACTGTGGGGGGAGACCCAGTACTTC.

This clonotype was observed at least ten times. The chain uses TRBV7-6 and TRBJ2-1; D is undetermined. Trimming stripped 2 bases from V and 6 bases from J, with 14 bases between. Germline assignment: CDR1 SGHVS and CDR2 FNYEAQ. The CDR3 spans 15 residues. In DNA form, the CDR3 reads TGTGCCAGCAGCTTACCCCCTGGCAGAATCAATGAGCAGTTCTTC. Its protein is CASSLPPGRINEQFF. The complete variable domain, with remaining parts taken from reference TRBV7-6 and TRBJ2-1, reads GAGVSQSPRYKVTKRGQDVALRCDPISGHVSLYWYRQALGQGPEFLTYFNYEAQQDKSGLPNDRFSAERPEGSISTLTIQRTEQRDSAMYRCASSLPPGRINEQFFGPGTRLTVL.

The sample holds many counts of this clonotype. The chain carries TRBV28 and TRBJ1-1, with 8 bases that match TRBD1. The CDR3 sequence is 14 residues long. V was clipped by 8 bases and J by 0 bases; unmatched bases: 5. Germline V CDR1 and CDR2: MDHEN, SYDVKM. In DNA, the CDR3 is TGTGCCAGCCGAGGGACAGGCATGAACACTGAAGCTTTCTTT. Amino acid sequence: CASRGTGMNTEAFF.

This clonotype has a handful of counts. J is TRBJ2-3 and V is TRBV2; the match to TRBD2 covers 10 bases. The CDR3 is 16 amino acids. CDR1 is SNHLY and CDR2 is FYNNEI in the germline V gene. V shed 3 bases, J shed 0 bases, and the junction held 3 bases outside the gene matches. CDR3: CASSDLAGGSTDTQYF. CDR3 DNA: TGTGCCAGCAGTGATTTAGCGGGGGGTAGCACAGATACGCAGTATTTT.

Ten or more counts support this clonotype. The chain uses TRBV7-8 and TRBJ1-5, with D unresolved. The germline V gene has CDR1 SGHVS and CDR2 FQNEAQ. V shed 5 bases and J shed 6 bases, with 14 bases lying between them. The CDR3 runs 14 residues. CDR3 nucleotide sequence: TGTGCCAGCAGCCTCACGGGGAGAAGTCAGCCCCAGCATTTT. Protein product: CASSLTGRSQPQHF.

The V and J genes are TRBV7-9 and TRBJ1-2; D not resolved. With 3 bases removed from V and 4 bases from J, the gap between germline ends came to 21 bases. The CDR3 spans 17 residues. The germline V gene has CDR1 SEHNR and CDR2 FQNEAQ (reference sequence). The CDR3 DNA follows: TGTGCCAGCAGCTTTTACCCCCCCATCGACACGTTCTATGGCTACACCTTC. Translating it yields CASSFYPPIDTFYGYTF.

This clonotype was recorded a few times. The V call is TRBV6-6, the J call TRBJ2-5; tentative D call: TRBD1 (7 bases). The CDR3 is made up of 13 amino acids. V was cut by 6 bases and J by 3 bases, with 11 bases left in between. CDR1 and CDR2 from the germline V gene are MNHNY and SVGAGI (reference sequence). CDR3 bases: TGTGCCAGCAGGCGGGACAGCGAAGAGACCCAGTACTTC. Its protein product is CASRRDSEETQYF.